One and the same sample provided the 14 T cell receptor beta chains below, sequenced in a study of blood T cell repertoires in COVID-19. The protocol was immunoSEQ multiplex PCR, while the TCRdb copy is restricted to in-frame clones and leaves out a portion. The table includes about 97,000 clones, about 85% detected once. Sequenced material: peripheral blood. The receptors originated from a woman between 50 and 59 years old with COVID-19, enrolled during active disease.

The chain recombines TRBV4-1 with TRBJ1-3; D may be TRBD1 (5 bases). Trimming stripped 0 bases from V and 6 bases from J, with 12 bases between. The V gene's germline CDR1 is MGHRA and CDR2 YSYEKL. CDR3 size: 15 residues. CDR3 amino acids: CASSQDPREVNTIYF. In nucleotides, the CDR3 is TGCGCCAGCAGCCAAGACCCCAGGGAAGTAAACACCATATATTTT.

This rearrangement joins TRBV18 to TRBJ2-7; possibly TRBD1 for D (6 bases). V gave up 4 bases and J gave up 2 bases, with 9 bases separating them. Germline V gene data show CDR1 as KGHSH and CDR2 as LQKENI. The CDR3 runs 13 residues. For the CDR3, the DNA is TGTGCCAGCTCACTAGGACAGACCTACGAGCAGTACTTC. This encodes CASSLGQTYEQYF.

The CDR3 bases are TGTGCCACCTGGGCCGAAGATTACAATGAGCAGTTCTTC. Translating gives CATWAEDYNEQFF. The rearrangement uses TRBV2 and TRBJ2-1; D ambiguous. Trimming pared 10 bases from V and 4 bases from J, leaving 14 bases between. CDR1 is SNHLY and CDR2 is FYNNEI in the germline V gene. The CDR3 extends over 13 amino acids.

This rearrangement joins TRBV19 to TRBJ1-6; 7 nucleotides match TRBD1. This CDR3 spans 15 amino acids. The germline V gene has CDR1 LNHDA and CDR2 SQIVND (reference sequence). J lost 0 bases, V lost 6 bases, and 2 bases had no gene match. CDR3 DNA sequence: TGTGCCAGTAGGGGGACAGTCTCCTATAATTCACCCCTCCACTTT. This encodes CASRGTVSYNSPLHF.

The CDR3 coding sequence is TGCCACAGGGCGGTCACCGGGGAGCTGTTTTTT. It encodes CHRAVTGELFF. The genes are TRBV29-1 and TRBJ2-2, with D possibly TRBD1 on 6 matching bases. The germline V gene has CDR1 SQVTM and CDR2 ANQGSEA. The CDR3 totals 11 residues.

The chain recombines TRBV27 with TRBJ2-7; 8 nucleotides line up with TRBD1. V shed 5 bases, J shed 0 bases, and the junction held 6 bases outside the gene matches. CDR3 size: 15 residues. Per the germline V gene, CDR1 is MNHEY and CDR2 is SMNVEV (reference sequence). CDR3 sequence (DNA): TGTGCCAGCAGTACCCGGACAGGGAACTCCTACGAGCAGTACTTC. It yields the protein CASSTRTGNSYEQYF.

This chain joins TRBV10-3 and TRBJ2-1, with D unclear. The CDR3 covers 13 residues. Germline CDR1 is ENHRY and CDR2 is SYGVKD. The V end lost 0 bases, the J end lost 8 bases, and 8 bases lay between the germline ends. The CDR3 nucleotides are TGTGCCATCAGTGAGTCTAGCCGCGATGAGCAGTTCTTC. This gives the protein CAISESSRDEQFF.

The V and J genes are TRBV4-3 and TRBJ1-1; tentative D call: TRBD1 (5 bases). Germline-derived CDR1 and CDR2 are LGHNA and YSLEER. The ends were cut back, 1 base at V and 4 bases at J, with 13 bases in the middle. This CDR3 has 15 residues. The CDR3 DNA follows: TGCGCCAGCAGCCAAGGAGATACAGGTCGCACTGAAGCTTTCTTT. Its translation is CASSQGDTGRTEAFF.

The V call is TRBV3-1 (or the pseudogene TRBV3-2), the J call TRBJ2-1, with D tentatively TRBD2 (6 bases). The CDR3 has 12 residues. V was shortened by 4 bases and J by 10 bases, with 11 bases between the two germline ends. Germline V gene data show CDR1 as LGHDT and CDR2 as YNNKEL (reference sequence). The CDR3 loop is CASSPGTWEQFF. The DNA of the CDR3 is TGTGCCAGCAGCCCCGGGACTTGGGAGCAGTTCTTC.

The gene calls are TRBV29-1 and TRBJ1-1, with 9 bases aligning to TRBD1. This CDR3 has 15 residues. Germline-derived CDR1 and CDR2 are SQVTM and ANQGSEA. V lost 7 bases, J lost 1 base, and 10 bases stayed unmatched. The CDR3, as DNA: TGCAGCGCAACCGGGACAGGGTGGGGGAACACTGAAGCTTTCTTT. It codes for CSATGTGWGNTEAFF. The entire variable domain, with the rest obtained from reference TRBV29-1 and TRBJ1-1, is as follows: SAVISQKPSRDICQRGTSLTIQCQVDSQVTMMFWYRQQPGQSLTLIATANQGSEATYESGFVIDKFPISRPNLTFSTLTVSNMSPEDSSIYLCSATGTGWGNTEAFFGQGTRLTVV.

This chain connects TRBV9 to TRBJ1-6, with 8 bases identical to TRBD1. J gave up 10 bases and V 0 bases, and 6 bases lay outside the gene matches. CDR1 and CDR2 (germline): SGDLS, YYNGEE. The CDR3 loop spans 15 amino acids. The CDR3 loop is CASSVAVTGVSPLHF. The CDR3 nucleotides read TGTGCCAGCAGCGTAGCCGTGACAGGGGTATCACCCCTCCACTTT.

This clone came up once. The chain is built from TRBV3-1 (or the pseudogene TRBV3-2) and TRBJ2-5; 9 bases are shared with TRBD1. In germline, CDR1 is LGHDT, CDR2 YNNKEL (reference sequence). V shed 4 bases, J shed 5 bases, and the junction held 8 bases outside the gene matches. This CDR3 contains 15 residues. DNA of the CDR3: TGTGCCAGCAGCCTCGCCGGGACAGGGCGGGAGACCCAGTACTTC. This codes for CASSLAGTGRETQYF.

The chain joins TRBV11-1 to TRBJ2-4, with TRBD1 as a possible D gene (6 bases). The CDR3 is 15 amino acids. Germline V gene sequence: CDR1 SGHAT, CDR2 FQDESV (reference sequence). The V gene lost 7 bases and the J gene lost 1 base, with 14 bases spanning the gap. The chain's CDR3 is CASNDPTGAKNIQYF. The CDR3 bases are TGTGCCAGCAACGACCCAACAGGGGCCAAAAACATTCAGTACTTC.

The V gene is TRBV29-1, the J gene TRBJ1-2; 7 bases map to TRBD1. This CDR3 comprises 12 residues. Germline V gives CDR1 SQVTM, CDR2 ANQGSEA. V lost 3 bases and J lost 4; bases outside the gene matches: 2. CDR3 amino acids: CSVDGQAYGYTF. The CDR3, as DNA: TGCAGCGTTGATGGACAGGCCTATGGCTACACCTTC.